The next 30 T cell receptor beta chains were all read from a single sample in a study of T cell changes during pregnancy in multiple sclerosis. Profiling relied on immunoSEQ multiplex PCR, and the TCRdb table lists in-frame clones only, not all of them. The table has roughly 100,000 clones, roughly 91% seen once; the top ten hold approximately 1.7%. The starting material was peripheral blood, obtained after pregnancy. All receptors derive from a female donor in good health, enrolled as a control in a pregnancy study.

The genes are TRBV27 and TRBJ2-1, with D possibly TRBD2 on 7 matching bases. Germline V gene lookup returns CDR1 MNHEY and CDR2 SMNVEV (reference sequence). Trimming stripped 3 bases from V and 8 bases from J, with 20 bases between. The CDR3 totals 16 residues. This CDR3 is CASSFGGGLRVDEQFF. CDR3 sequence (DNA): TGTGCCAGCAGTTTTGGGGGGGGGCTAAGGGTGGATGAGCAGTTCTTC.

The chain recombines TRBV28 with TRBJ1-5; D not certain. The germline gives CDR1 MDHEN, CDR2 SYDVKM. Trimming took off 3 bases at V and 2 bases at J, with 11 bases between the two ends. The CDR3 covers 15 residues. CDR3 protein: CASSFGGLGNQPQHF. CDR3 nucleotide sequence: TGTGCCAGCAGTTTTGGAGGGTTGGGCAATCAGCCCCAGCATTTT.

The rearrangement joins TRBV18 to TRBJ1-6; no clear D gene. The germline V gene encodes CDR1 KGHSH and CDR2 LQKENI. The CDR3 is 14 residues long. V was shortened by 6 bases and J by 5 bases, with 11 bases between the two germline ends. CDR3 amino acids: CASSRREDNSPLHF. The CDR3 nucleotides are TGTGCCAGCTCCCGGCGGGAGGATAATTCACCCCTCCACTTT.

The rearrangement joins TRBV4-2 to TRBJ1-1; tentative D call: TRBD1 (6 bases). Germline V CDR1 and CDR2: LGHNA, YNFKEQ. The CDR3 is 15 amino acids. V shed 1 base and J shed 0 bases, with 9 bases lying between them. The CDR3 DNA follows: TGTGCCAGCAGCCAAGCAGGGGCCGTGAACACTGAAGCTTTCTTT. This gives the protein CASSQAGAVNTEAFF.

As concerns this clone: The junction departs from the called germline gene at one end, perhaps through a read error. The gene calls are TRBV10-3 and TRBJ2-7; TRBD1 matches 7 bases. There are 13 residues in the CDR3. Germline CDR1 is ENHRY and CDR2 is SYGVKD. The CDR3: CAISPGQSYGQYF. The CDR3 nucleotides read TGTGCCATCAGCCCGGGACAGTCCTACGGGCAGTACTTC.

V and J are TRBV7-9 and TRBJ1-4; the match to TRBD1 covers 8 bases. Germline V CDR1 and CDR2: SEHNR, FQNEAQ (reference sequence). Losses at the gene ends were 2 bases for V and 5 bases for J; bases not matched to a gene: 7. The CDR3 contains 16 residues. In DNA, the CDR3 is TGTGCCAGCAGCTTAAGTTGGGGACAGGCGAATGAAAAACTGTTTTTT. It yields the protein CASSLSWGQANEKLFF.

The chain links TRBV7-2 to TRBJ2-5; D remains unclear. The germline V and J ends were trimmed by 2 bases and 6 bases, with 7 bases remaining between them. The CDR3 is 12 residues long. Germline values: CDR1 SGHTA, CDR2 FQGNSA. Here the CDR3 DNA reads TGTGCCAGCAGCTTACAAGCAAAGACCCAGTACTTC. Its translation: CASSLQAKTQYF.

The genes are TRBV6-6 and TRBJ1-4; D may be TRBD1 (5 bases). Trimming removed 6 bases from V and 7 bases from J, with 15 bases in between. Per the germline V gene, CDR1 is MNHNY and CDR2 is SVGAGI (reference sequence). This CDR3 comprises 14 residues. The CDR3 region has the DNA TGTGCCAGCAGACCTCCAGGGAAGAGTGAAAAACTGTTTTTT. Translated: CASRPPGKSEKLFF.

J is TRBJ2-7 and V is TRBV5-1, with 12 bases identical to TRBD1. Germline loops: CDR1 SGHRS, CDR2 YFSETQ. The CDR3 spans 16 residues. V shed 0 bases and J 5 bases; nucleotides not matched to a gene: 6. For the CDR3, the DNA is TGCGCCAGCAGCTTGGAGCGGGACAGGGGGCGGGACGAGCAGTACTTC. Translated, it gives CASSLERDRGRDEQYF.

The V call is TRBV4-2, the J call TRBJ2-1; tentatively, D is TRBD2 (7 bases). Looked up from germline, CDR1 is LGHNA and CDR2 is YNFKEQ. This CDR3 spans 17 amino acids. Deletions cut 0 bases from V and 0 bases from J, with 12 bases between. CDR3 protein: CASSQDYGGRSYNEQFF. The CDR3 bases are TGTGCCAGCAGCCAAGATTACGGGGGGCGCTCCTACAATGAGCAGTTCTTC.

The genes are TRBV4-1 and TRBJ1-5; D may be TRBD1 (5 bases). This CDR3 is built from 19 residues. The V end lost 1 base, the J end lost 0 bases, and 19 bases lay between the germline ends. Germline CDR1 and CDR2: MGHRA and YSYEKL. Here the CDR3 reads CASSQGPARRGYSNQPQHF. In DNA, the CDR3 is TGCGCCAGCAGCCAAGGCCCAGCGCGAAGGGGCTATAGCAATCAGCCCCAGCATTTT.

The CDR3 nucleotides are TGTGCCAGCAGCTTTGGGGGCCCCTACGAGCAGTACTTC. Its translation is CASSFGGPYEQYF. This chain connects TRBV5-6 to TRBJ2-7, with D perhaps TRBD1 (6 bases). Trimming took 2 bases from V and 2 from J, leaving 8 bases between them. This CDR3 spans 13 amino acids. CDR1 is SGHDT, CDR2 YYEEEE, per germline.

The chain is built from TRBV7-9 and TRBJ1-1; 9 nucleotides align to TRBD1. Per germline, CDR1 SEHNR and CDR2 FQNEAQ (reference sequence). With 8 bases clipped from V and 8 bases from J, the junction kept 3 bases outside the gene matches. This CDR3 has 11 amino acids. The CDR3 nucleotides read TGTGCCAGCGGGGGGACAGGGGAAGCTTTCTTT. This encodes CASGGTGEAFF.

V usage is TRBV7-3 and J usage is TRBJ1-2; D is undetermined. This CDR3 region has 13 residues. Looked up from germline, CDR1 is SGHTA and CDR2 is FQGTGA. The V end was cut by 5 bases, the J end by 2 bases, with 9 bases between. The DNA of the CDR3 is TGTGCCAGCAGCCCTTCCGGGAACTATGGCTACACCTTC. Translation gives CASSPSGNYGYTF.

V and J are TRBV29-1 and TRBJ2-3; 12 bases are shared with TRBD2. After removal of 1 base from V and 3 bases from J, the junction contained 11 bases not matched to a gene. CDR1 SQVTM and CDR2 ANQGSEA come from the germline V gene. The CDR3 contains 18 residues. The CDR3 DNA sequence: TGCAGCGTTGAAGCCCCCGACGCGACTAGCGGGGGAACAGATACGCAGTATTTT. It codes for CSVEAPDATSGGTDTQYF.

This rearrangement joins TRBV7-2 to TRBJ2-1; D is unresolved. CDR3 length equals 14 residues. From germline, CDR1 is SGHTA and CDR2 FQGNSA. V lost 4 bases and J lost 7, with 14 bases in between. In DNA form, the CDR3 reads TGTGCCAGCAGCTCCGGGTCCTCTAGTAATGAGCAGTTCTTC. This translates into CASSSGSSSNEQFF.

The rearrangement links TRBV7-3 to TRBJ1-1, with D unresolved. Germline lookup yields CDR1 SGHTA and CDR2 FQGTGA. The CDR3 consists of 14 residues. With 4 bases removed from V and 8 bases from J, the gap between germline ends came to 17 bases. CDR3 protein: CASSSVSEQAEAFF. The CDR3 DNA reads as TGTGCCAGCAGCTCAGTCTCTGAACAAGCGGAAGCTTTCTTT.

Notes on this clone: One end of the junction is discordant with germline, which a read error may explain. The chain is built from TRBV7-7 and TRBJ1-1; no clear D. This CDR3 region has 13 residues. CDR1 and CDR2 (germline): SSHAT, FNYEAQ (reference sequence). The CDR3 DNA reads TGTGCTAGCAGCTTGGCAGGCAACACTGAAGCTTTCTTT. This sequence encodes CASSLAGNTEAFF.

This clone appeared once. This chain connects TRBV5-1 to TRBJ2-3; maybe TRBD2 (5 bases). V lost 5 bases, J lost 4 bases, and 11 bases lay in between. Germline CDR1 SGHRS, CDR2 YFSETQ. CDR3 length: 13 amino acids. The CDR3 spells CASSLEVSDTQYF. DNA of the CDR3: TGCGCCAGCAGTCTGGAGGTGTCAGATACGCAGTATTTT.

The rearrangement links TRBV29-1 to TRBJ1-2, with D unclear. CDR1 and CDR2 (germline): SQVTM, ANQGSEA. V lost 3 bases to trimming and J lost 2 bases, with 7 bases between them. The CDR3 length is 12 residues. CDR3 nucleotides: TGCAGCGTTGACAAAGCCAACTATGGCTACACCTTC. Translating gives CSVDKANYGYTF.

The table lists this clone with a count of one. The chain uses TRBV19 and TRBJ1-5; 8 bases map to TRBD1. The germline gives CDR1 LNHDA, CDR2 SQIVND (reference sequence). The ends lost 4 bases at V and 6 bases at J; junction bases unmatched: 5. The CDR3 consists of 14 residues. The CDR3 is CASSSGQGPQPQHF. The CDR3 coding sequence is TGTGCCAGTAGTAGCGGACAGGGTCCTCAGCCCCAGCATTTT.

The genes are TRBV19 and TRBJ2-1; 11 nucleotides match TRBD2. Trimming cost V 4 bases and J 3 bases; bases outside gene matches: 14. Germline V lookup: CDR1 LNHDA, CDR2 SQIVND (reference sequence). The CDR3 runs to 19 residues. CDR3: CASSTPGTSGRLHYNEQFF. CDR3 coding DNA: TGTGCCAGTAGTACTCCGGGGACTAGCGGCAGATTACACTACAATGAGCAGTTCTTC.

The CDR3 coding sequence is TGTGCCAGCAGTTCCGGGACAGGGCCCTCACCCCTCCACTTT. Residues: CASSSGTGPSPLHF. The chain has TRBV28 and TRBJ1-6, with TRBD1 matching 9 bases. This CDR3 is built from 14 residues. With 4 bases clipped from V and 10 bases from J, the junction kept 5 bases outside the gene matches. Germline V gene lookup returns CDR1 MDHEN and CDR2 SYDVKM.

The rearrangement links TRBV7-8 to TRBJ1-5; TRBD1 matches at 7 bases. V shed 1 base, J shed 4 bases, and the junction held 4 bases outside the gene matches. The CDR3 extends over 15 amino acids. From germline, CDR1 is SGHVS and CDR2 FQNEAQ. The CDR3 DNA reads TGTGCCAGCAGCTTAGGGTCAGGGGGGAATCAGCCCCAGCATTTT. Translated, it gives CASSLGSGGNQPQHF.

The CDR3 spells CASSPNARQETQYF. The DNA for the CDR3 is TGTGCCAGCAGCCCGAACGCCAGACAAGAGACCCAGTACTTC. The genes are TRBV7-6 and TRBJ2-5; no clear D. This CDR3 contains 14 residues. Germline assignment: CDR1 SGHVS and CDR2 FNYEAQ. Trimming stripped 5 bases from V and 2 bases from J, with 12 bases between.

CDR3 in amino acids: CASSTTGSYGQPQHF. In nucleotides, the CDR3 is TGCGCCAGCAGCACCACGGGGAGTTACGGCCAGCCCCAGCATTTT. The chain employs TRBV4-1 and TRBJ1-5, with D hard to call. V was shortened by 5 bases and J by 7 bases, with 18 bases between the two germline ends. CDR1 MGHRA and CDR2 YSYEKL come from the germline V gene. This CDR3 is 15 amino acids long.

J is TRBJ1-6 and V is TRBV7-9; D gene ambiguous. V shed 2 bases and J shed 7 bases, with 12 bases lying between them. Germline V CDR1 and CDR2: SEHNR, FQNEAQ (reference sequence). The CDR3 loop spans 15 amino acids. DNA of the CDR3: TGTGCCAGCAGCTTATTGGAGGGTTCCAATTCACCCCTCCACTTT. Its protein is CASSLLEGSNSPLHF.

The rearrangement links TRBV28 to TRBJ2-5; D is unresolved. Germline-derived CDR1 and CDR2 are MDHEN and SYDVKM. V was clipped by 3 bases and J by 2 bases, with 16 bases between them. The CDR3 has 16 residues. The CDR3 DNA reads TGTGCCAGCAGTTTTGGCCGAGGCCCTAAACAAGAGACCCAGTACTTC. Its protein product is CASSFGRGPKQETQYF.

This chain joins TRBV4-3 and TRBJ2-7, with 9 positions matching TRBD1. The CDR3 extends over 16 amino acids. Germline trimming cut 0 bases from V and 6 bases from J; bases unmatched to any gene: 9. Looked up from germline, CDR1 is LGHNA and CDR2 is YSLEER. In DNA form, the CDR3 reads TGCGCCAGCAGCCAAGAGGTTGGGGACAGGGTCGGCGAGCAGTACTTC. Its translation is CASSQEVGDRVGEQYF.

The table lists this clone with a count of one. The J gene is TRBJ1-2, the V gene TRBV18; no definite D call. This CDR3 has 14 amino acids. The germline gives CDR1 KGHSH, CDR2 LQKENI. The germline V and J ends were trimmed by 1 base and 2 bases, with 8 bases remaining between them. DNA of the CDR3: TGTGCCAGCTCACCACTACGAGGGAACTATGGCTACACCTTC. This gives the protein CASSPLRGNYGYTF.